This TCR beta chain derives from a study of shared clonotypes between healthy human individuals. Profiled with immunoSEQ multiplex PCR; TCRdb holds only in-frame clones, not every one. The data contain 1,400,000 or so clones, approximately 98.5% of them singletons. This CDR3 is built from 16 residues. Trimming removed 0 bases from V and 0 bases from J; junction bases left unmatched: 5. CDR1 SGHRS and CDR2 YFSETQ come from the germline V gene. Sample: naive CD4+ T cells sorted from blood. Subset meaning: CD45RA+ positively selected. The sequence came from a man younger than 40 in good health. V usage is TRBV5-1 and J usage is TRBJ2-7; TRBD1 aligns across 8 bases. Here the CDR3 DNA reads TGCGCCAGCAGCTTGGAAGGACAGGGCTTCTCCTACGAGCAGTACTTC. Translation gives CASSLEGQGFSYEQYF.